This T cell receptor beta chain was observed in a study of beta chain features in type 1 diabetes. A remark on this clone: Its target is unknown.

The whole isolated RNA underwent reverse transcription, so sequencing captured expressed TCRB transcripts. The protocol was immunoSEQ multiplex PCR, while the TCRdb copy is restricted to in-frame clones and leaves out a portion. Here the sample spans about 370,000 clones, roughly 16% being singletons. The study's findings and limits: For Type 1 diabetes patients, all four CD4+ subsets carried TCRB CDR3s that were moderately but significantly shorter. In cDNA sequencing, cells with high TCR expression could be over-represented. Across patients, naive, central memory and Treg TCRB repertoires exhibited apparently greater similarity than was observed across healthy donors. VDJ junctions from patients with type 1 diabetes contained fewer insertions and more deletions.

V was cut by 0 bases and J by 4 bases, with 14 bases left in between. The CDR3 is 16 residues long. CDR1 is SGHDT, CDR2 YYEEEE, per germline. The chain combines TRBV5-6 with TRBJ1-5, with TRBD1 as a possible D gene (6 bases). The specimen was naive CD4+ T cells from blood. The sequence was obtained from a woman younger than 35 in good health. DNA for the CDR3: TGTGCCAGCAGCTTGGGGCTCAGGGGTGTTAATCAGCCCCAGCATTTT. Translation gives CASSLGLRGVNQPQHF.